This T cell receptor beta chain is drawn from a study of T cell repertoires in cytomegalovirus infection. Study-wide context: The authors relied on CMV epitopes, both recently identified HLA-C-restricted and well-studied HLA-B-restricted. CMV infection together with matching HLA type was indicated by public TCR beta signatures. Study-level findings and limits: There were HLA-C-restricted CMV-specific TCR beta clonotypes dominating the ex vivo response. Carriers of CMV plus the relevant HLA were identified by cumulative public TCR beta family frequency.

Note on this clonotype: Antigen unknown.

One entry per CDR3 protein, called by TCRdb with MiXCR from the reads. The data contain some 800,000 distinct CDR3 sequences, roughly 29% of them singletons. Trimming at V came to 4 bases and at J to 1 base, leaving 12 bases not matched to a gene. The CDR3 spans 17 residues. Germline CDR1 is SGHDN and CDR2 is FVKESK. The receptor comes from a human donor in good health (CMV status not recorded). Some clones in this sample may be carry-over from other donors' samples. The material sequenced was cultured CD8+ T cells from PBMCs, taken from culture after CMV antigen stimulation. The chain combines TRBV14 with TRBJ2-7, with 8 bases lining up with TRBD1. CDR3 nucleotides: TGTGCCAGCAGCCGGACGATAAGGACAGGGCCATCCTACGAGCAGTACTTC. Protein product: CASSRTIRTGPSYEQYF.